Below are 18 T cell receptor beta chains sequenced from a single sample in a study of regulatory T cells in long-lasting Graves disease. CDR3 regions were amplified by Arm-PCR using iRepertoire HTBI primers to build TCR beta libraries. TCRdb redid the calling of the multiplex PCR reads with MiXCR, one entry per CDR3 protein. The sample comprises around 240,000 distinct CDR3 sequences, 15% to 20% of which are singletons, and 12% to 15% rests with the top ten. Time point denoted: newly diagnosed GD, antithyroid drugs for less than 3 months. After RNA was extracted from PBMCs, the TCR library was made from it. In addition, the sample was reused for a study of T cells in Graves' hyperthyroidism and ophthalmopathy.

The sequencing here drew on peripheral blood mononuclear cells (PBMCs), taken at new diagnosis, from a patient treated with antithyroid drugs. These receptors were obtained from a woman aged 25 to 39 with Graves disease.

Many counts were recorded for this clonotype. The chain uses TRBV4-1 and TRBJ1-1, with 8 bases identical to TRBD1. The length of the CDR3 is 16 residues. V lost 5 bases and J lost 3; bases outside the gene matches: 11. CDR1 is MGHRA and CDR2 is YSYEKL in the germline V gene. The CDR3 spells CASSMSSDREDTEAFF. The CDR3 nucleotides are TGCGCCAGCAGCATGAGCTCGGACAGGGAGGACACTGAAGCTTTCTTT.

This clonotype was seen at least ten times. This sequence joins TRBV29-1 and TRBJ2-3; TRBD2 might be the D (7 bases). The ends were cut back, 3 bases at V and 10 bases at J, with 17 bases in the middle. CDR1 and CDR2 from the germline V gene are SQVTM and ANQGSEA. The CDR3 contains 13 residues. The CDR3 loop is CSVEGGHTLPQYF. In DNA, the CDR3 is TGCAGCGTTGAGGGGGGGCACACTTTGCCGCAGTATTTT.

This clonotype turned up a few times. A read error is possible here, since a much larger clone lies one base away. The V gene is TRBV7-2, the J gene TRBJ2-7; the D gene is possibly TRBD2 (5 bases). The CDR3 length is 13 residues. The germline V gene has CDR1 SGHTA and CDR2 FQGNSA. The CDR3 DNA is TGTGCCAGCAACTATGAGGGCATGTACGAGCAGCACTTC. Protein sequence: CASNYEGMYEQHF.

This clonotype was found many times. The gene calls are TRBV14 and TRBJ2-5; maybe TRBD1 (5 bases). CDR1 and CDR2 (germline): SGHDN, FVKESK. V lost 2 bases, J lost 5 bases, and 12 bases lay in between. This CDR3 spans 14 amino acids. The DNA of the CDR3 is TGTGCCAGCAGCCAATTTGCAGGGAAGGAGACCCAGTACTTC. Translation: CASSQFAGKETQYF.

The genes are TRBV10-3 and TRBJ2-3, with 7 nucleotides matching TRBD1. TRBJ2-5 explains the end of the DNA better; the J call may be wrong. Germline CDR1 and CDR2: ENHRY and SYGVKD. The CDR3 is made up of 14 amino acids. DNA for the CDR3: TGTGCCATCAGTGGTCAAGGGGGCTTGGAGACCCAGTACTTC. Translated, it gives CAISGQGGLETQYF.

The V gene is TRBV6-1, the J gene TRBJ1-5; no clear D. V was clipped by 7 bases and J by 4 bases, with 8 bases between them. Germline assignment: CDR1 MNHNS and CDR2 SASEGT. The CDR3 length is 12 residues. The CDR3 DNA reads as TGTGCCAGCAATTCTACAAATCAGCCCCAGCATTTT. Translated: CASNSTNQPQHF.

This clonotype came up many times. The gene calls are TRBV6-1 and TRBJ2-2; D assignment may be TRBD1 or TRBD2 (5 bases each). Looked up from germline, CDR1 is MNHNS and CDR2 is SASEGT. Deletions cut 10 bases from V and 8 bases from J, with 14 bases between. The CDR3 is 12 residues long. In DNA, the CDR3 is TGTGCCATCCTCTGGGGGAGAGGGGAGCTGTTTTTT. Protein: CAILWGRGELFF.

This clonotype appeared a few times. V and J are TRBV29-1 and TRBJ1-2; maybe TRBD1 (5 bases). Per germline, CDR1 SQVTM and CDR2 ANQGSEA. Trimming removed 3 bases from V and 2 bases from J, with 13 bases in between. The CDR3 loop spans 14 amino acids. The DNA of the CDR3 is TGCAGCGTTGAGGCCACAGGATTAAACTATGGCTACACCTTC. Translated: CSVEATGLNYGYTF.

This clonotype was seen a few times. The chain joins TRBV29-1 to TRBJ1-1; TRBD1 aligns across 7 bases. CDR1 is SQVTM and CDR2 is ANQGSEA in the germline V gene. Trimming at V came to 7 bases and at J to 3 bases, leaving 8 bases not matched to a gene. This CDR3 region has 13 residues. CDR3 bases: TGCAGCGGGGGAAACAGGGGTGACACTGAAGCTTTCTTT. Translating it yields CSGGNRGDTEAFF.

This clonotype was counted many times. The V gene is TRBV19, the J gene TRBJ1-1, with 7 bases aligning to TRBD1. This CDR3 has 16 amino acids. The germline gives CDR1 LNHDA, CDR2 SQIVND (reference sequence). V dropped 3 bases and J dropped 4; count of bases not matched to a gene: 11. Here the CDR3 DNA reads TGTGCCAGTAGTATTACCGGGACAGCGGGGGGCACTGAAGCTTTCTTT. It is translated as CASSITGTAGGTEAFF. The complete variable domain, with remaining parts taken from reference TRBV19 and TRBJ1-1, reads DGGITQSPKYLFRKEGQNVTLSCEQNLNHDAMYWYRQDPGQGLRLIYYSQIVNDFQKGDIAEGYSVSREKKESFPLTVTSAQKNPTAFYLCASSITGTAGGTEAFFGQGTRLTVV.

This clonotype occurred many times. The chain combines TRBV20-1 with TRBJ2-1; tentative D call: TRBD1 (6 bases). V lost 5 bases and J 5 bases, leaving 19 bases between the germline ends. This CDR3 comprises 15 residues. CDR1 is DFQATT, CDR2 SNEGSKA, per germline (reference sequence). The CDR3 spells CSAPHPGVSHNEQFF. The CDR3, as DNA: TGCAGTGCTCCACACCCAGGGGTTTCCCACAATGAGCAGTTCTTC.

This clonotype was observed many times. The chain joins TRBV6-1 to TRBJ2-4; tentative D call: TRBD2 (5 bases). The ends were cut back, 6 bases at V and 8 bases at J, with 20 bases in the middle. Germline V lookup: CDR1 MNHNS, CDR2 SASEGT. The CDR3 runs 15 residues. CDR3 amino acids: CASRPKEAWADIQYF. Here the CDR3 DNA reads TGTGCCAGCAGACCCAAGGAGGCTTGGGCGGACATTCAGTACTTC.

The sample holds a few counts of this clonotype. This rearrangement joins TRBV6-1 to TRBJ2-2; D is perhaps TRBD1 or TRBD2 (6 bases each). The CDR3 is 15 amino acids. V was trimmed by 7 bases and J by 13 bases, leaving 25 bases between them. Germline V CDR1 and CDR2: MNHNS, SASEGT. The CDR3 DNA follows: TGTGCCAGCACTTTCCGCCCCGGGGCGGGGACACGGCTGTTTTTT. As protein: CASTFRPGAGTRLFF.

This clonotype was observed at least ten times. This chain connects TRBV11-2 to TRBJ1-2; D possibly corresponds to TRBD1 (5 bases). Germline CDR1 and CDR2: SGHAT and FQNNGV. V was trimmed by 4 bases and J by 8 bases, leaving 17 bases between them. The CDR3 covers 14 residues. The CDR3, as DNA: TGTGCCAGCAGCTCCCCCCAGTGGGACGCGGGCTACACCTTC. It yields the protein CASSSPQWDAGYTF.

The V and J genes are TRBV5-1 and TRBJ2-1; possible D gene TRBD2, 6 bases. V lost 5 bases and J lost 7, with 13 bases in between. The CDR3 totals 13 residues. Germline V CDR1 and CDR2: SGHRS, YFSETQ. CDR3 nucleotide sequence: TGCGCCAGCAGGGCTAGCGTAGAAAATGAGCAGTTCTTC. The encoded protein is CASRASVENEQFF.

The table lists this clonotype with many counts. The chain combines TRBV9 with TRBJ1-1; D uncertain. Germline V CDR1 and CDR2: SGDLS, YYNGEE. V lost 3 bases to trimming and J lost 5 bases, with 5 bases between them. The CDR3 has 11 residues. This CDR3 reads CASSAGTEAFF. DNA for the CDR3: TGTGCCAGCAGCGCAGGTACTGAAGCTTTCTTT.

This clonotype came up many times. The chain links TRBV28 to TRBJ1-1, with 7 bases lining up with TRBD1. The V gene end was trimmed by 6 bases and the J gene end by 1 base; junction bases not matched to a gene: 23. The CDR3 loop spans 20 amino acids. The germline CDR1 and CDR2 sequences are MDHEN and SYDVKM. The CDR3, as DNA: TGTGCCAGCAGATCACATATAACAGGGGTTGAGTTCTCCAAGAACACTGAAGCTTTCTTT. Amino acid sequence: CASRSHITGVEFSKNTEAFF.

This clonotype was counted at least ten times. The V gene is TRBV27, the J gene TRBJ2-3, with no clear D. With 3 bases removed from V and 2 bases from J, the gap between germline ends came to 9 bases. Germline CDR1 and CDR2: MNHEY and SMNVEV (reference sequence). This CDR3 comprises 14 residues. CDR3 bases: TGTGCCAGCAGTTTTGATTCCCTCACAGATACGCAGTATTTT. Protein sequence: CASSFDSLTDTQYF.